This T cell receptor beta chain was sequenced during a study of T cell changes during pregnancy in multiple sclerosis. Clones were sequenced by immunoSEQ multiplex PCR, and TCRdb holds only the in-frame ones, with some missing. The sample carries 12,000 or so clones, around four fifths recorded once. V lost 4 bases and J 0 bases, leaving 5 bases between the germline ends. The length of the CDR3 is 13 residues. Germline V gene data show CDR1 as MRHNA and CDR2 as SNTAGT. Judged by abundance, this clone is medium-sized (0.01 to 0.1%). Other DNA sequences of this sample code for an identical CDR3. This material consisted of CD8+ T cells from peripheral blood mononuclear cells, taken after pregnancy. The V call is TRBV6-4, the J call TRBJ2-3, with D maybe TRBD2 (5 bases). This receptor was identified in a female donor in good health, enrolled as a control in a pregnancy study. The CDR3 coding sequence is TGTGCCAGCAGTGGCGGGAGCACAGATACGCAGTATTTT. It codes for CASSGGSTDTQYF.